The 13 T cell receptor beta chains reported below all come from one sample, sequenced in a study of T cells in Graves' hyperthyroidism and ophthalmopathy (dated by TCRdb to between 2018 and 2021). Libraries came from multiplex PCR. The data were produced on an Illumina HiSeq 2000. TCR beta CDR3 regions were amplified from RNA transcripts. The first round of RT-PCR for the TCR CDR3 was performed with the HTBI primer set and the Qiagen OneStep RT-PCR kit. The public reads were reprocessed in TCRdb via fastp at Q25 and MiXCR, keeping in-frame beta chains. Under each unique CDR3 protein, matching rows form one entry showing the most common genes and DNA. The sample table shows 300,000 or so distinct CDR3 sequences, and approximately 15% are seen once. Jointly, the top ten make up roughly 53% of the sample. The source material was blood. These TCRs come from a woman between 55 and 75 years old with Graves' ophthalmopathy.

This clonotype showed up many times. V and J are TRBV6-1 and TRBJ2-7, with TRBD1 matching over 7 bases. The V gene's germline CDR1 is MNHNS and CDR2 SASEGT. Losses at the gene ends were 7 bases for V and 0 bases for J; bases not matched to a gene: 6. The CDR3 consists of 14 residues. The CDR3 loop is CASTVDRSSYEQYF. Written as DNA, the CDR3 is TGTGCCAGCACCGTGGACAGGAGCTCCTACGAGCAGTACTTC.

The chain joins TRBV7-2 to TRBJ1-2; no reliable D call. From germline, CDR1 is SGHTA and CDR2 FQGNSA. The V end lost 5 bases, the J end lost 2 bases, and 15 bases lay between the germline ends. CDR3 length equals 15 residues. The CDR3 loop is CASSRGRQANYGYTF. CDR3 nucleotide sequence: TGTGCCAGCAGCCGCGGCCGACAAGCAAACTATGGCTACACCTTC.

The chain uses TRBV5-1 and TRBJ2-7; possibly TRBD2 for D (5 bases). V was cut by 0 bases and J by 5 bases, with 18 bases left in between. Germline CDR1 and CDR2: SGHRS and YFSETQ. The CDR3 contains 16 residues. This CDR3 is CASSLAPPPGADEQYF. In DNA, the CDR3 is TGCGCCAGCAGCTTGGCACCCCCCCCCGGAGCGGACGAGCAGTACTTC.

The chain carries TRBV6-5 and TRBJ2-7, with 10 bases fitting TRBD2. The germline gives CDR1 MNHEY, CDR2 SVGAGI. The CDR3 covers 15 residues. V dropped 2 bases and J dropped 4; count of bases not matched to a gene: 5. The CDR3 DNA sequence: TGTGCCAGCAGTTACGGGCTAGCGGGAGCTTACGAGCAGTACTTC. Amino acid sequence: CASSYGLAGAYEQYF.

Only a few counts were recorded for this clonotype. The J gene is TRBJ2-2, the V gene TRBV10-3; tentative D call: TRBD1 (6 bases). Germline assignment: CDR1 ENHRY and CDR2 SYGVKD. V lost 6 bases and J 4 bases, leaving 15 bases between the germline ends. The CDR3 is 15 residues long. The CDR3 protein is CAIRDGGAGTGELFF. CDR3 DNA: TGTGCCATCAGGGATGGGGGCGCGGGCACCGGGGAGCTGTTTTTT.

The chain combines TRBV7-9 with TRBJ2-7; D may be TRBD1 or TRBD2 (5 bases each). The CDR3 is 14 residues long. Germline V gives CDR1 SEHNR, CDR2 FQNEAQ (reference sequence). The germline V and J ends were trimmed by 0 bases and 4 bases, with 10 bases remaining between them. The CDR3 nucleotides are TGTGCCAGCAGCTTAGCGGGGGTTCCGTACGAGCAGTACTTC. This translates into CASSLAGVPYEQYF.

This clonotype was picked up many times. The J gene is TRBJ1-5, the V gene TRBV5-6; D is ambiguous. Germline V lookup: CDR1 SGHDT, CDR2 YYEEEE. The CDR3 contains 16 residues. Trimming took off 4 bases at V and 4 bases at J, with 18 bases between the two ends. Here the CDR3 DNA reads TGTGCCAGCAGCCTCCACGGAAGCATTGGGAATCAGCCCCAGCATTTT. It codes for CASSLHGSIGNQPQHF.

This sequence joins TRBV5-1 and TRBJ1-3; D possibly corresponds to TRBD1 (6 bases). The CDR3 is 14 residues long. Trimming stripped 3 bases from V and 0 bases from J, with 7 bases between. Germline-derived CDR1 and CDR2 are SGHRS and YFSETQ. Here the CDR3 DNA reads TGCGCCAGCAGCTGGGACACCTCTGGAAACACCATATATTTT. Protein: CASSWDTSGNTIYF.

This clonotype was counted ten times or more. The CDR3: CATRDSYSNQPQHF. CDR3 in DNA: TGTGCCACCAGAGACAGCTATAGCAATCAGCCCCAGCATTTT. The chain is built from TRBV2 and TRBJ1-5; perhaps TRBD1 as D (5 bases). The germline V and J ends were trimmed by 10 bases and 0 bases, with 13 bases remaining between them. The germline V gene has CDR1 SNHLY and CDR2 FYNNEI. The CDR3 sequence is 14 residues long.

This chain links TRBV20-1 with TRBJ2-3, with 12 bases fitting TRBD2. V lost 6 bases to trimming and J lost 5 bases; unmatched junction nucleotides: 12. CDR1 DFQATT and CDR2 SNEGSKA come from the germline V gene (reference sequence). This CDR3 is 16 amino acids long. The CDR3 nucleotides read TGCAGTGCCCTCCTTCAGACTAGCGGGAGTTTAGATACGCAGTATTTT. Protein product: CSALLQTSGSLDTQYF.

The chain joins TRBV27 to TRBJ2-6; 8 bases line up with TRBD1. CDR1 and CDR2 (germline): MNHEY, SMNVEV (reference sequence). The CDR3 is 17 residues long. Losses at the gene ends were 8 bases for V and 0 bases for J; bases not matched to a gene: 9. The DNA for the CDR3 is TGTGCCAGCCTTCCGGGACAGGTGGTCTCTGGGGCCAACGTCCTGACTTTC. It is translated as CASLPGQVVSGANVLTF.

In this sample, this clonotype turned up many times. This chain joins TRBV7-9 and TRBJ2-2; 10 bases are shared with TRBD1. Germline CDR1 is SEHNR and CDR2 is FQNEAQ (reference sequence). The CDR3 consists of 15 residues. Trimming took 5 bases from V and 7 from J; bases not matched to a gene: 7. The CDR3 reads CASSAPGQGNGELFF. The CDR3 region has the DNA TGTGCCAGCAGCGCACCGGGACAGGGGAACGGGGAGCTGTTTTTT.

This clonotype was counted ten times or more. This chain links TRBV6-6 with TRBJ2-7; 8 positions match TRBD2. Germline trimming cut 2 bases from V and 3 bases from J; bases unmatched to any gene: 3. Germline CDR1 and CDR2: MNHNY and SVGAGI (reference sequence). The CDR3 sequence is 14 residues long. The CDR3 is CASSYDGGGYEQYF. In DNA, the CDR3 is TGTGCCAGCAGTTACGACGGGGGGGGCTACGAGCAGTACTTC.